This T cell receptor beta chain was retrieved from a study of a mutant IDH1 vaccine in newly diagnosed glioma. As for the study in general: Vaccine dosing followed radiotherapy by 4-6 weeks, or accompanied temozolomide cycles.

The table lists this clone with a count of one. Its antigen remains unidentified. The CDR3 sequence is 17 residues long. Unmatched junction bases numbered 9, after V lost 4 bases and J lost 0 bases. Germline loops: CDR1 ENHRY, CDR2 SYGVKD. The time point here: week 23, last vaccination. Each dose delivered 300 ug of mutant IDH1 20-mer peptide subcutaneously with imiquimod. Clones were read by immunoSEQ multiplex PCR, and TCRdb kept only the in-frame ones, dropping some. The table has roughly 40,000 clones, 75% to 95% seen once. Specimen: PBMCs, collected from a glioma patient whose treatment included an IDH1 peptide vaccine. This clonotype was obtained from a man between 50 and 59 years old with glioma. The rearrangement joins TRBV10-3 to TRBJ2-5, with 9 bases identical to TRBD2. The CDR3 DNA sequence: TGTGCCATCAGTGGCAGCGGGGGGTCACGAAACCAAGAGACCCAGTACTTC. Translating it yields CAISGSGGSRNQETQYF.